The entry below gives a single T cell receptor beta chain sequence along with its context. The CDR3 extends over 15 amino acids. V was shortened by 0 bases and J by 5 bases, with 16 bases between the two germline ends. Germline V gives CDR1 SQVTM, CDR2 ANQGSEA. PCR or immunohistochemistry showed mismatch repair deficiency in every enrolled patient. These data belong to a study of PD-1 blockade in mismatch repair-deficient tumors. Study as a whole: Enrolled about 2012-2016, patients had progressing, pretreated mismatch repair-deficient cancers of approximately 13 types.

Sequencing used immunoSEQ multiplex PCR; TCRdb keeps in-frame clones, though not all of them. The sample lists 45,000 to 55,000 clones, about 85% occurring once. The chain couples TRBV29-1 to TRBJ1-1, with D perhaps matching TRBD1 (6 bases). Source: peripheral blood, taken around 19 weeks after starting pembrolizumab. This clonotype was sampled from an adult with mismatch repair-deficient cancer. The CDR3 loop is CSVEEPRGRGTEAFF. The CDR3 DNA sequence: TGCAGCGTTGAAGAACCCAGGGGCAGAGGAACTGAAGCTTTCTTT.